The TCR beta chain described here comes from a study of blood T cell repertoires in COVID-19. Study information: COVID-19 samples, acute and convalescent, were from the United States, Italy and Spain.

The repertoire was sequenced with immunoSEQ multiplex PCR; TCRdb's copy has only in-frame clones and lacks some. This sample yields about 170,000 clones, of which around 82% are seen a single time; approximately 11% belongs to the top ten. The specimen was peripheral blood. The sequence was obtained from a man between 65 and 79 years old with active or convalescent COVID-19.

CDR3 in DNA: TGTGCCAGCAGCCAAGATTGGGTAGGGGTCACCGGGGAGCTGTTTTTT. Its protein is CASSQDWVGVTGELFF. V is TRBV14 and J is TRBJ2-2; the D gene is possibly TRBD1 (5 bases). V was shortened by 0 bases and J by 4 bases, with 12 bases between the two germline ends. Germline V gives CDR1 SGHDN, CDR2 FVKESK. This CDR3 has 16 amino acids.